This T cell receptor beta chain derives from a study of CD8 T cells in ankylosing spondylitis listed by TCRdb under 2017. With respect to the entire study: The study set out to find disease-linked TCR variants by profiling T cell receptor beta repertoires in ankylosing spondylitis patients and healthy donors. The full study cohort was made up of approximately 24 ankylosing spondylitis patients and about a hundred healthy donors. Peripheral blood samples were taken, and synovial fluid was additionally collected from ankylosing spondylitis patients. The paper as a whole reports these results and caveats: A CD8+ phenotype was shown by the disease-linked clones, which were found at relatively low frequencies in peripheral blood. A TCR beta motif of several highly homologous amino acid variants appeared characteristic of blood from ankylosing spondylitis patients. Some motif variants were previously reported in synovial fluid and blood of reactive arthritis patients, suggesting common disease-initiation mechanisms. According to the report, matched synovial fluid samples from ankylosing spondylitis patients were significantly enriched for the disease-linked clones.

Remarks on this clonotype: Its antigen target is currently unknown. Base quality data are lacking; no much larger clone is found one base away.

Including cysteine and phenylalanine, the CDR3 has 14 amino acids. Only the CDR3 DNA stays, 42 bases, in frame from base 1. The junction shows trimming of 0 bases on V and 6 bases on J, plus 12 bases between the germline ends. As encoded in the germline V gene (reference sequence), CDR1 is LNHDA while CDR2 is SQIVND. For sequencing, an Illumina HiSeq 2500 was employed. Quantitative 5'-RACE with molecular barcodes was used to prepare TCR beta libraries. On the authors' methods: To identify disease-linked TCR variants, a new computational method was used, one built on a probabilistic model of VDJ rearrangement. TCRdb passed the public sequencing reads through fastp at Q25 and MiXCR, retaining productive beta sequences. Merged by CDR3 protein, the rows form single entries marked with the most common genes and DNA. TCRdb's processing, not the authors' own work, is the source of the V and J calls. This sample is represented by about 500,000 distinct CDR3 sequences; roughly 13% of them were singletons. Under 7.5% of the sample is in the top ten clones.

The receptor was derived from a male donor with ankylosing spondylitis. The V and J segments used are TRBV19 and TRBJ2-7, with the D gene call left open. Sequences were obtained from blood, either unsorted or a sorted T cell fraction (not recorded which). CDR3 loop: CASSIDHGLLEQYF. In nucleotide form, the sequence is TGTGCCAGTAGTATAGATCACGGCCTTCTCGAGCAGTACTTC.